This entry concerns a single TCR beta chain. This clonotype was counted a few times. Its antigen is currently not known. Within one base of it there is no much larger clone, and no base qualities were kept. V is clipped by 7 bases and J by 3 bases, and the sequence between their germline boundaries is 13 bases long. Including the terminal cysteine and phenylalanine, the CDR3 comprises 12 residues. CDR3 DNA only is kept here, 36 bases in frame from base 1. The CDR1 and CDR2 encoded by the germline V gene (reference sequence) are DFQATT and SNEGSKA. The sample originates from a study of response to subunit inactivated influenza vaccine (dated by TCRdb to between 2017 and 2018). Describing the broader study: The study used deep quantitative T cell receptor repertoire profiling to track responses to a trivalent subunit inactivated influenza vaccine. General study outcomes and caveats: The authors proposed that each seasonal influenza vaccination may bring in only a limited number of new T cells.

The method was RT-PCR. For sequencing, an Illumina HiSeq 2500 was employed. TCRdb trimmed the raw reads at Q25, called clones with MiXCR and kept productive beta chains. Identical CDR3 protein sequences are pooled into one entry, listed with their most common genes and DNA. Within this sample are more than 450,000 distinct CDR3 sequences, with around 10% of them counted one time only. The ten biggest clones cover about 11% of the sample. These data were also filed under a second study, of T cells expressing NK-cell markers. In that second paper, the authors write: TCR beta cDNA libraries were made by 5'RACE template switching that added a universal primer site and unique molecular identifiers. TCR beta-chain repertoires were profiled in sorted CD3+CD56+NKG2C+, CD3+CD56+NKG2C- and CD3+CD56-NKG2C+ T-cell subsets from roughly eight donors. Of the eight sequenced donors, seven were found to be HCMV-seropositive and one was found to be HCMV-seronegative. In several experiments an anti-gammadeltaTCR antibody was added to restrict sorting to alphabetaTCR-expressing T cells. In six donors, the dominant CD3+CD56+NKG2C+ clonotypes were among the top 10 CD8+ clonotypes and accounted for roughly 1.0-7.5% of CD8+ T cells. Those dominant clonotypes were again the most abundant among CD3+CD56-NKG2C+ cells in a handful of donors, at about 25-65%. It remained unclear whether the expanded NKG2C-expressing T cell clones were specific for HCMV antigens. Randomly selected healthy volunteers, three men and five women, were used as the eight sequenced donors. A commercial ELISA kit detecting HCMV-specific IgG in serum was used to determine HCMV serostatus. Peripheral blood mononuclear cells were isolated from blood by Ficoll density gradient centrifugation. For about six donors, unsorted PBMC were also used to sequence bulk peripheral blood T-cell repertoires. Synthesis of cDNA was primed from the TCR beta constant segment and was followed by two consecutive PCR amplification steps. Libraries were sequenced as 2 x 150 bp reads on Illumina HiSeq 2000/2500, MiSeq or NextSeq. MIGEC handled demultiplexing of the reads and grouping by UMI, while MiTCR was used to assemble and quantify clonotypes. To exclude erroneous sequences, only TCR cDNA sequences supported by at least two reads were retained. The tcR package was used for downstream repertoire analysis, and clonotypes were matched between fractions using CDR3 nucleotide sequence together with V segment. VDJmatch was used to annotate antigen specificity against VDJdb, with one amino acid substitution in CDR3 allowed.

This specimen consisted of PBMCs from blood, obtained on the day of vaccination. This receptor chain uses TRBV20-1 and TRBJ2-7; TRBD1 is a possible D gene, resting on 6 matching bases. The receptor comes from a man between 50 and 59 years old who received an inactivated influenza vaccine. Donor details come from another sample of the same person, matched by shared clones. The encoded CDR3 is CSGAGTLYEQYF. The nucleotide sequence reads as follows: TGCAGTGGTGCCGGGACACTCTACGAGCAGTACTTC.